This TCR beta chain appears in the sequencing data of a study of response to subunit inactivated influenza vaccine. TCRdb analysed the RT-PCR reads with MiXCR anew, one entry per CDR3 protein. The sample lists hundreds of thousands of distinct CDR3 sequences, roughly 20% occurring once. This clonotype was counted many times. The CDR3 contains 16 residues. Germline CDR1 reads LGHNA; CDR2 reads YSLEER. Trimming left V 3 bases short and J 4 bases short, with 18 bases between. Sample: PBMCs from blood, taken roughly 5 days after vaccination. The chain joins TRBV4-3 to TRBJ1-1; no clear D gene. The sequence was collected from a man aged 45-65 years who received an inactivated influenza vaccine. CDR3 loop: CASSQIMGPRATEAFF. The CDR3 nucleotides are TGCGCCAGCAGCCAGATCATGGGCCCTCGGGCCACTGAAGCTTTCTTT.